The present TCR beta chain was sequenced within a study of technical replicates of blood from several donors (dated 2017 in TCRdb). V gives up 2 bases and J gives up 2 bases, and the segment between their germline ends measures 7 bases. The germline V gene (reference sequence) provides CDR1 GTSNPN and CDR2 SVGIG. From cysteine to phenylalanine, the CDR3 is 13 amino acids long. Left in the record is the CDR3 DNA by itself, 39 bases read in frame from the first base. Libraries came from the immunoSEQ multiplex PCR assay. The immuneACCESS repertoire file appears here via TCRdb, limited to in-frame rearrangements. These files lack a portion of the clones; in checked studies, under half of the deficit traces to unresolved V genes, and the cause of the others is not known. In all, the sample holds about 79,000 clones, and 85% to 95% of those were seen once. In total, the top ten clones hold roughly 0.26% of the sample.

Concerning this clone itself: Its recognized antigen is unknown. Base qualities were left out, and no much larger clone turns up one base away.

Sequenced: T cells isolated from PBMCs. The sequence links TRBV30 to TRBJ1-5; matching of 5 bases hints at TRBD1 as the D gene. The source of this sequence is a human donor in good health. In nucleotide form, the sequence is TGTGCCTGGAGTTGGGGGGGCAATCAGCCCCAGCATTTT. Translated, it gives CAWSWGGNQPQHF.